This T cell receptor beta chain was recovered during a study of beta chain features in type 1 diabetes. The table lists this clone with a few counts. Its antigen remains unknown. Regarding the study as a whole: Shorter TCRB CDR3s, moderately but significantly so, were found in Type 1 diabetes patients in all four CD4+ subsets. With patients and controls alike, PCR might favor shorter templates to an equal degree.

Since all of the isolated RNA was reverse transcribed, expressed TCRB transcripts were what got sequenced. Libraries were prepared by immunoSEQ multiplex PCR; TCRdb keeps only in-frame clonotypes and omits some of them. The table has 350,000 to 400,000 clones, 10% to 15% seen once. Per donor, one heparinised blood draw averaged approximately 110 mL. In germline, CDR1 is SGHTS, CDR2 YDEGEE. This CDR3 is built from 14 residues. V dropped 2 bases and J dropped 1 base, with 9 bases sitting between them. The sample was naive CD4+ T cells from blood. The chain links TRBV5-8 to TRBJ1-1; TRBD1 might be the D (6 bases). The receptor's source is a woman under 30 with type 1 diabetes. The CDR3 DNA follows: TGTGCCAGCAGCTTAGGACAGCCGAACACTGAAGCTTTCTTT. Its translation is CASSLGQPNTEAFF.